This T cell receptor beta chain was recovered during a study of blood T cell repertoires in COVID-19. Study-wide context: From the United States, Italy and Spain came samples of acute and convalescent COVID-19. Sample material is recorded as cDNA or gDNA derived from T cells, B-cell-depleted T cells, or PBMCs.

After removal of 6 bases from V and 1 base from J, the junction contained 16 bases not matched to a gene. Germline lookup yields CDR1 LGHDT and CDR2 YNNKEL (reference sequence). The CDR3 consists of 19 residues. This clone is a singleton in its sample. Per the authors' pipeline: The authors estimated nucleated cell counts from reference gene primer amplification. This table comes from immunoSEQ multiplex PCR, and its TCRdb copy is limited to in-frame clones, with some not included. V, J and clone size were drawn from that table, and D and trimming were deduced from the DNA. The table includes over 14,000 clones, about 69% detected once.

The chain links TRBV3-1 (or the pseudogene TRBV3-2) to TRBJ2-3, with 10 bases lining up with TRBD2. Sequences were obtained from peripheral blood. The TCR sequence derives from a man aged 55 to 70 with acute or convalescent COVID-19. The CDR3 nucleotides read TGTGCCAGCAGACTCCGGCCAGCGGGGGGGGGTAGTGGCACAGATACGCAGTATTTT. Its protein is CASRLRPAGGGSGTDTQYF.